This T cell receptor (beta chain) appears in the sequencing data of a study of radiation and T cells in renal cell carcinoma (dated by TCRdb to 2020 to 2022). Background on the whole study: The samples were obtained from a clinical trial, where primary renal cell carcinomas were treated with 15 Gy stereotactic body radiation therapy and then removed by nephrectomy 4 weeks afterward. In total, almost 55 samples, comprising 26 tumors and approximately 27 peripheral blood samples, were subjected to TCR beta sequencing. Across all 50 or so samples, 4,016,671 unique CDR3 nucleotide sequences encoding approximately 3,000,000 unique CDR3 amino acid sequences were identified.

Sample time point, as interpreted from the label and publication: baseline pretreatment blood. Per the publication, the treatment or condition label means: 15 Gy SBRT to primary tumor, nephrectomy 4 weeks later. To track tumor-enriched clonotypes, serial peripheral blood was sampled from radiation-treated patients at baseline and at 2 weeks and 4 weeks after SBRT. Every patient had renal cell carcinoma of clear cell pathology. Genomic DNA for TCR sequencing was prepared using the QIAamp DNA Blood Mini Kit (Qiagen). Only samples passing all quality control checks were included in the analyses. The investigation overall reported the following: Because pretreatment tumor biopsies were not available, the baseline intratumoral presence of clonotypes could not be determined. The single-armed trial design could not address effects of radiation dose or scheduling on the TCR repertoire. Dynamics of the blood repertoire were not tracked past 4 weeks after treatment. Top tumor clonotypes rose in blood from baseline to 2 weeks post-radiation, then contracted by 4 weeks, suggesting transient expansion of tumor-resident clones.

The immunoSEQ kit was used, according to the manufacturer's recommendations, to generate TCR beta libraries from genomic DNA. For library preparation, a first multiplex PCR was performed with proprietary primers, followed by a second PCR in which unique barcodes were added, and bead cleanups were performed after each round. Each sample batch included a kit-provided positive control reaction and a negative control reaction. The final libraries underwent checking on an Agilent 4200 TapeStation D1000 ScreenTape, volumetric pooling, and quantification by qPCR. Sequencing was performed on an Illumina NextSeq500 with a MidOutput 150-cycle cartridge, and 156 Read1 and 15 Index1 cycles were run with kit custom primers. The pooled library was loaded at approximately 0.98 pM with around 20% PhiX control spiked in. On the study's bioinformatics: Vendor-processed data were analyzed in R, and a clonotype was defined as all T cells sharing the same CDR3 nucleotide sequence. For clone abundance analyses, frequencies were normalized to the 10,000 most abundant clones in each sample. Public T cell clones, which averaged fewer than five per sample, were removed prior to analysis. An abundance difference of at least 32-fold between compartments was the criterion for calling clonotypes tumor-enriched or baseline blood-enriched. A beta-binomial differential abundance model was used to identify clonotypes that expanded or contracted between blood time points. Tumor-blood repertoire similarity was measured with the Baroni-Urbani and Buser coefficient, and groups were compared using two-tailed Wilcoxon tests in R. TCRdb holds this immuneACCESS table with in-frame rearrangements only. Some clones are missing; in checked studies, unresolved V genes explain under half, and the rest has no known cause. D and trimming were read from the DNA, whereas the V and J calls and clone size are those reported in that table. This sample gives roughly 130,000 clones in total; about 88% of them show up just once. The top ten hold 12% of the sample.

V loses 8 bases of germline sequence and J loses 1 base, and the interval between the two ends is 8 bases. CDR1 and CDR2, looked up from the germline V gene, are SNHLY and FYNNEI. The CDR3 numbers 13 residues from cysteine through phenylalanine. Only the CDR3 DNA stays, 39 bases, in frame from base 1. Notes on this clone: Its recognized antigen is unknown. No base quality information exists; no much larger clone differs at one position.

This sequence originates from a woman aged 45 to 65 with renal cell carcinoma. Here the sequenced sample was blood, taken from a patient whose treatment included radiotherapy and nephrectomy. Rearrangement joined TRBV2 to TRBJ2-2; TRBD2 is a possible D gene, resting on 5 matching bases. The encoded CDR3 is CASATRNTGELFF. The nucleotide sequence reads TGTGCCAGCGCAACTAGGAACACCGGGGAGCTGTTTTTT.